This T cell receptor (beta chain) originates from a study of response to subunit inactivated influenza vaccine. CDR3 size: 14 residues. Trimming shortened V by 2 bases and J by 0 bases, and 7 bases separated the two germline ends. Germline CDR1 reads LNHDA; CDR2 reads SQIVND (reference sequence). One entry per CDR3 protein, called by TCRdb with MiXCR from the RT-PCR reads. The data contain 650,000 to 850,000 distinct CDR3 sequences, approximately 13% of them singletons. The receptor's source is a man aged 45-65 years who received an inactivated influenza vaccine. The chain uses TRBV19 and TRBJ1-2, with D maybe TRBD1 (5 bases). The material was PBMCs from blood, obtained 14 to 15 days before vaccination. CDR3 sequence reads: CASSIQGSNYGYTF. CDR3 nucleotides: TGTGCCAGTAGTATACAGGGTTCTAACTATGGCTACACCTTC.